This T cell receptor beta chain was sequenced for a study of regulatory T cells in long-lasting Graves disease. This clonotype was recorded at least ten times. As for time point: newly diagnosed GD, antithyroid drugs for less than 3 months. The TCR library was prepared using RNA isolated from PBMCs. There are 15 residues in the CDR3. CDR1 MDHEN and CDR2 SYDVKM come from the germline V gene. Trimming pared 7 bases from V and 2 bases from J, leaving 17 bases between. Sequencing libraries for TCR beta were prepared with iRepertoire HTBI primers and Arm-PCR of CDR3 regions. One entry per CDR3 protein, called by TCRdb with MiXCR from the multiplex PCR reads. Of around 480,000 distinct CDR3 sequences in the sample, roughly 15% were seen once. These data are also associated with another study on T cells in Graves' hyperthyroidism and ophthalmopathy. In that study: Most expanded thyroid clonotypes above 0.001 also appeared in blood.

This rearrangement joins TRBV28 to TRBJ1-1; D possibly corresponds to TRBD1 (5 bases). The specimen was peripheral blood mononuclear cells (PBMCs), collected at new diagnosis, from a patient treated with antithyroid drugs. This receptor was taken from a middle-aged man with Graves disease. DNA for the CDR3: TGTGCCAGCATCTCTCGGGGGGAAGGCAACACTGAAGCTTTCTTT. Translating gives CASISRGEGNTEAFF.